This passage covers 32 T cell receptor beta chains from one sample sequenced in a study of breast tumors, draining lymph nodes, adjacent tissues. TCRdb reanalysed the multiplex PCR reads using MiXCR and keeps one entry per CDR3 protein. The sample gives 200,000 to 300,000 distinct CDR3 sequences, 30% of which show up once; over 0.95% is in the top ten. The lymph nodes were axillary draining lymph nodes from breast cancer patients. What was sequenced was axillary lymph node tissue. These receptors came from a female donor with breast cancer. Some clones in this sample may be carry-over from other donors' samples.

V and J are TRBV12-3 or TRBV12-4 and TRBJ2-1, with unresolved D. The CDR3 is made up of 14 amino acids. V gave up 7 bases and J gave up 0 bases, with 10 bases separating them. CDR3 DNA: TGTGCCAGCACCACCACTGGCTCCTACAATGAGCAGTTCTTC. This sequence encodes CASTTTGSYNEQFF.

This clonotype occurred many times. The chain is built from TRBV15 and TRBJ2-1; D is unclear. The V gene lost 0 bases and the J gene lost 4 bases, with 10 bases spanning the gap. Germline V CDR1 and CDR2: LNHNV, YYDKDF (reference sequence). CDR3 length equals 15 residues. This CDR3 reads CATSRDWPVYNEQFF. The CDR3 coding sequence is TGTGCCACCAGCAGAGATTGGCCGGTATACAATGAGCAGTTCTTC. The full variable domain, completed using reference TRBV15 and TRBJ2-1, is DAMVIQNPRYQVTQFGKPVTLSCSQTLNHNVMYWYQQKSSQAPKLLFHYYDKDFNNEADTPDNFQSRRPNTSFCFLDIRSPGLGDTAMYLCATSRDWPVYNEQFFGPGTRLTVL.

In its sample, this clonotype was seen a few times. The genes are TRBV5-1 and TRBJ2-1; 15 bases agree with TRBD2. Germline CDR1 is SGHRS and CDR2 is YFSETQ. This CDR3 is built from 19 residues. V shed 2 bases, J shed 1 base, and the junction held 7 bases outside the gene matches. The CDR3 DNA follows: TGCGCCAGCAGCTTAGTGGGACTAGCGGGAGGTGGATCCTACAATGAGCAGTTCTTC. Its protein is CASSLVGLAGGGSYNEQFF.

This clonotype appeared many times. The chain has TRBV7-8 and TRBJ1-2, with 9 bases aligning to TRBD1. V gave up 5 bases and J gave up 5 bases; unmatched junction bases: 15. The CDR3 is 17 residues long. Germline V lookup: CDR1 SGHVS, CDR2 FQNEAQ. The CDR3 sequence is CASSPGTGSAPPYGYTF. As DNA, the CDR3 is TGTGCCAGCAGCCCCGGGACAGGGTCTGCCCCCCCTTATGGCTACACCTTC.

This clonotype was counted a few times. The J gene is TRBJ2-3, the V gene TRBV18; D remains ambiguous. Looked up from germline, CDR1 is KGHSH and CDR2 is LQKENI. The CDR3 runs 14 residues. Trimming took 2 bases from V and 6 from J, leaving 12 bases between them. The CDR3 here is CASSPGLEADTQYF. CDR3 nucleotide sequence: TGTGCCAGCTCACCAGGCCTAGAAGCGGATACGCAGTATTTT.

This clonotype was picked up many times. The rearrangement uses TRBV7-2 and TRBJ2-7, with TRBD1 matching over 8 bases. The length of the CDR3 is 13 residues. V lost 3 bases and J lost 6; bases outside the gene matches: 4. Germline CDR1 is SGHTA and CDR2 is FQGNSA. For the CDR3, the DNA is TGTGCCAGCAGCTTTGTCCAGGGGGCCGAGCAGTACTTC. Translated, it gives CASSFVQGAEQYF.

As regards this clonotype: It may be a read error: a sequence one base away is much more abundant. The V gene is TRBV11-2, the J gene TRBJ2-7; the D is unclear. V lost 0 bases and J lost 2, with 17 bases in between. The CDR3 is made up of 17 amino acids. Germline CDR1 SGHAT, CDR2 FQNNGV. CDR3 residues: CASSLDLTPGSTYEQYF. DNA of the CDR3: TGTGCCAGCAGCTTAGATTTGACTCCCGGGTCCACCTACGAGCAGTACTTC.

This clonotype was recorded a few times. A clone one base away is much larger, so this may be a read error. The V call is TRBV12-3 or TRBV12-4, the J call TRBJ2-3, with D perhaps matching TRBD1 or TRBD2 (5 bases each). CDR3 length equals 15 residues. The CDR3 protein is CASSLVSGTPDTRYF. DNA of the CDR3: TGTGCCAGCAGTTTAGTTTCGGGGACGCCAGATACGCGGTATTTT.

In this sample, this clonotype turned up many times. The chain joins TRBV20-1 to TRBJ1-6; D remains ambiguous. The CDR3 runs 13 residues. The V and J ends lost 6 bases and 0 bases respectively, with 6 bases between them. Per germline, CDR1 DFQATT and CDR2 SNEGSKA (reference sequence). Written as DNA, the CDR3 is TGCAGTGCCCAGAGCTCCTATAATTCACCCCTCCACTTT. It encodes CSAQSSYNSPLHF.

This clonotype was detected many times. This chain links TRBV29-1 with TRBJ1-5; no reliable D call. This CDR3 has 15 amino acids. From germline, CDR1 is SQVTM and CDR2 ANQGSEA. Trimming removed 6 bases from V and 2 bases from J, with 17 bases in between. The CDR3 region has the DNA TGCAGCGTCTCCGGGGTACCCGGGGGCAATCAGCCCCAGCATTTT. The encoded protein is CSVSGVPGGNQPQHF.

On this clonotype itself: Possible read error: a much larger clone is one base away. The chain joins TRBV20-1 to TRBJ2-7, with D perhaps matching TRBD2 (6 bases). Trimming removed 1 base from V and 0 bases from J, with 13 bases in between. There are 15 residues in the CDR3. From germline, CDR1 is DFQATT and CDR2 SNEGSKA (reference sequence). As DNA, the CDR3 is TGCAGTGCTAGAGGAGTAGCGGACCCCTCCTACGAGCAGTACTTC. It translates to CSARGVADPSYEQYF.

This clonotype has at least ten counts. The CDR3 DNA reads TGCGCCAGCTCCTGGGTCGCCAATGAGCAGTTCTTC. Translated: CASSWVANEQFF. V usage is TRBV5-1 and J usage is TRBJ2-1; no firm D call. V was trimmed by 7 bases and J by 6 bases, leaving 11 bases between them. The CDR3 consists of 12 residues. From germline, CDR1 is SGHRS and CDR2 YFSETQ.

This clonotype was detected a few times. This sequence joins TRBV6-1 and TRBJ2-3; 10 nucleotides agree with TRBD2. This CDR3 comprises 17 residues. From germline, CDR1 is MNHNS and CDR2 SASEGT. Germline trimming cut 4 bases from V and 1 base from J; bases unmatched to any gene: 8. In DNA, the CDR3 is TGTGCCAGCAGTGTCTCTAGCGGGAGCGTCGGCACAGATACGCAGTATTTT. Its translation is CASSVSSGSVGTDTQYF.

This clonotype showed up many times. The rearrangement links TRBV19 to TRBJ2-1; 7 nucleotides agree with TRBD2. Trimming removed 7 bases from V and 3 bases from J; junction bases left unmatched: 9. The germline V gene encodes CDR1 LNHDA and CDR2 SQIVND (reference sequence). The CDR3 contains 15 residues. CDR3 protein: CASNPSGRVYNEQFF. CDR3 nucleotides: TGTGCCAGTAATCCTAGCGGTAGGGTCTACAATGAGCAGTTCTTC.

This clonotype was observed at least ten times. The CDR3 protein is CASSPLAGGYNEQFF. DNA for the CDR3: TGCGCCAGCAGTCCACTAGCGGGAGGCTACAATGAGCAGTTCTTC. This chain connects TRBV10-2 to TRBJ2-1; 12 nucleotides line up with TRBD2. The V gene end was trimmed by 5 bases and the J gene end by 3 bases; junction bases not matched to a gene: 2. The CDR3 totals 15 residues. Germline V gene data show CDR1 as WSHSY and CDR2 as SAAADI.

This clonotype occurred many times. The J gene is TRBJ1-3, the V gene TRBV5-1; possible D gene TRBD1, 5 bases. V was pared by 0 bases and J by 0 bases, with 7 bases between. This CDR3 comprises 15 residues. Germline assignment: CDR1 SGHRS and CDR2 YFSETQ. CDR3 sequence: CASSLVTASGNTIYF. The CDR3, as DNA: TGCGCCAGCAGCTTGGTGACAGCCTCTGGAAACACCATATATTTT.

This clonotype was seen many times. The chain combines TRBV11-3 with TRBJ2-3, with D possibly TRBD2 on 6 matching bases. Germline V lookup: CDR1 SGHNT, CDR2 YENEEA. The V end lost 0 bases, the J end lost 4 bases, and 14 bases lay between the germline ends. This CDR3 is built from 16 residues. The DNA of the CDR3 is TGTGCCAGCAGCTTAGAGTCGTGGGGGGAGTCAGATACGCAGTATTTT. Its translation: CASSLESWGESDTQYF.

A note on this clonotype: A read error may account for a junction end that differs from germline. V usage is TRBV7-6 and J usage is TRBJ2-4; 9 bases fit TRBD2. The germline CDR1 and CDR2 sequences are SGHVS and FNYEAQ. This CDR3 is 15 amino acids long. The CDR3 nucleotides read TGTGCCAGCAGCTTACTAGCGGGATCTCCAAACATTCAGCACTTC. Protein product: CASSLLAGSPNIQHF. Together with reference TRBV7-6 and TRBJ2-4, the CDR3 gives the full variable domain: GAGVSQSPRYKVTKRGQDVALRCDPISGHVSLYWYRQALGQGPEFLTYFNYEAQQDKSGLPNDRFSAERPEGSISTLTIQRTEQRDSAMYRCASSLLAGSPNIQHFGAGTRLSVL.

This clonotype was found many times. V usage is TRBV24-1 and J usage is TRBJ2-3, with D possibly called TRBD1 or TRBD2 (5 bases each). Germline CDR1 KGHDR, CDR2 SFDVKD. V lost 4 bases, J lost 5 bases, and 15 bases lay in between. This CDR3 is built from 15 residues. The CDR3 region has the DNA TGTGCCACCAGTGAAGATTCGGGGCCACTAGATACGCAGTATTTT. Residues: CATSEDSGPLDTQYF.

This clonotype has a count of ten or more. J is TRBJ1-6 and V is TRBV7-2; 7 bases are a match to TRBD1. The trim removed 2 bases at V and 8 bases at J, leaving 6 bases unmatched. This CDR3 has 15 residues. Germline lookup yields CDR1 SGHTA and CDR2 FQGNSA. The CDR3 is CASSLFGRGDSPLHF. CDR3 sequence (DNA): TGTGCCAGCAGCTTATTTGGCAGGGGGGATTCACCCCTCCACTTT.

The rearrangement joins TRBV7-6 to TRBJ2-5; possibly TRBD1 for D (5 bases). The germline V gene has CDR1 SGHVS and CDR2 FNYEAQ. V lost 6 bases and J 5 bases, leaving 16 bases between the germline ends. This CDR3 region has 14 residues. The CDR3 DNA reads TGTGCCAGCAGTCAGTCAGGGAAGGGTGAGACCCAGTACTTC. Protein: CASSQSGKGETQYF.

In its sample, this clonotype was seen many times. The chain recombines TRBV9 with TRBJ2-3, with D tentatively TRBD2 (6 bases). The germline CDR1 and CDR2 sequences are SGDLS and YYNGEE. This CDR3 has 16 residues. V was pared by 4 bases and J by 4 bases, with 19 bases between. CDR3 region: CASSLAQGGPADTQYF. The CDR3, as DNA: TGTGCCAGCAGCCTAGCACAAGGAGGGCCGGCAGATACGCAGTATTTT. The full variable domain, in which reference TRBV9 and TRBJ2-3 provide the parts outside the CDR3, is DSGVTQTPKHLITATGQRVTLRCSPRSGDLSVYWYQQSLDQGLQFLIQYYNGEERAKGNILERFSAQQFPDLHSELNLSSLELGDSALYFCASSLAQGGPADTQYFGPGTRLTVL.

This clonotype was observed once. J is TRBJ2-1 and V is TRBV6-5; D tentatively fits TRBD1 or TRBD2 (5 bases each). The V end was cut by 6 bases, the J end by 7 bases, with 13 bases between. The germline V gene has CDR1 MNHEY and CDR2 SVGAGI. This CDR3 spans 13 amino acids. CDR3 protein: CASSDVEGNEQFF. In DNA form, the CDR3 reads TGTGCCAGCAGCGACGTAGAGGGGAATGAGCAGTTCTTC.

This clonotype was picked up many times. The V call is TRBV7-9, the J call TRBJ2-5, with 7 bases aligning to TRBD1. The J segment lost 9 bases and the V segment lost 2 bases, leaving 6 bases of the junction unmatched. The CDR3 is 13 residues long. Looked up from germline, CDR1 is SEHNR and CDR2 is FQNEAQ (reference sequence). This CDR3 reads CASSLTDQGAQYF. The DNA for the CDR3 is TGTGCCAGCAGCTTAACCGACCAGGGGGCCCAGTACTTC.

The table lists this clonotype with many counts. The CDR3 DNA is TGTGCCAGCAGCTCGGAGAAGCCCACAGATACGCAGTATTTT. Translating it yields CASSSEKPTDTQYF. The genes are TRBV5-5 and TRBJ2-3; D is uncertain. This CDR3 has 14 residues. Germline lookup yields CDR1 SGHKS and CDR2 YYEKEE (reference sequence). V lost 3 bases and J 2 bases, leaving 10 bases between the germline ends.

The chain links TRBV20-1 to TRBJ1-3; no firm D call. V lost 0 bases, J lost 5 bases, and 17 bases lay in between. The V gene's germline CDR1 is DFQATT and CDR2 SNEGSKA (reference sequence). There are 16 residues in the CDR3. The DNA for the CDR3 is TGCAGTGCTAGAGACGTGGACGCCTCAAGCCGAAACACCATATATTTT. Encoded protein: CSARDVDASSRNTIYF.

This clonotype was recorded at least ten times. The chain employs TRBV13 and TRBJ2-5, with 11 bases that match TRBD1. J was trimmed by 5 bases and V by 5 bases; bases with no gene match: 7. The CDR3 has 15 amino acids. Germline loops: CDR1 PRHDT, CDR2 FYEKMQ (reference sequence). Here the CDR3 DNA reads TGTGCCAGCAGCCCGTGGACAGGGGGCAGGGAGACCCAGTACTTC. Amino acid sequence: CASSPWTGGRETQYF.

This clonotype was observed at least ten times. The chain couples TRBV20-1 to TRBJ2-3; D uncertain. Trimming left V 3 bases short and J 4 bases short, with 8 bases between. This CDR3 is built from 12 residues. CDR1 and CDR2 (germline): DFQATT, SNEGSKA (reference sequence). CDR3 in amino acids: CSASETADTQYF. The CDR3 DNA reads TGCAGTGCTAGTGAAACAGCAGATACGCAGTATTTT.

V is TRBV20-1 and J is TRBJ1-1; 8 nucleotides align to TRBD1. CDR3 length equals 14 residues. Germline CDR1 and CDR2: DFQATT and SNEGSKA (reference sequence). J was trimmed by 0 bases and V by 5 bases; bases with no gene match: 5. CDR3 residues: CSARQGALNTEAFF. CDR3 sequence (DNA): TGCAGTGCTCGGCAGGGGGCACTGAACACTGAAGCTTTCTTT.

This clonotype occurred many times. The chain has TRBV20-1 and TRBJ1-2; D gene unclear. Between the trimmed V and J ends, which lost 0 bases and 4 bases, there was a span of 6 bases. CDR3 size: 12 residues. Germline V lookup: CDR1 DFQATT, CDR2 SNEGSKA (reference sequence). The CDR3 nucleotides are TGCAGTGCTAGAGATCTGGTCTATGGCTACACCTTC. Its translation: CSARDLVYGYTF.

The sample holds many counts of this clonotype. The J gene is TRBJ2-7, the V gene TRBV7-2; tentative D call: TRBD1 (6 bases). Deletions cut 5 bases from V and 0 bases from J, with 11 bases between. The CDR3 is 14 residues long. Germline loops: CDR1 SGHTA, CDR2 FQGNSA. The CDR3 region is CASSPDRYSYEQYF. The CDR3 bases are TGTGCCAGCAGCCCCGACAGGTACTCCTACGAGCAGTACTTC.

This clonotype was observed a single time. CDR3 nucleotide sequence: TGTGCCAGCAGCACGACAGGGACAGATCAAGAGACCCAGTACTTC. Its protein is CASSTTGTDQETQYF. The chain uses TRBV7-2 and TRBJ2-5; 7 bases line up with TRBD1. V shed 5 bases, J shed 2 bases, and the junction held 8 bases outside the gene matches. The CDR3 is 15 amino acids. Germline CDR1 reads SGHTA; CDR2 reads FQGNSA.